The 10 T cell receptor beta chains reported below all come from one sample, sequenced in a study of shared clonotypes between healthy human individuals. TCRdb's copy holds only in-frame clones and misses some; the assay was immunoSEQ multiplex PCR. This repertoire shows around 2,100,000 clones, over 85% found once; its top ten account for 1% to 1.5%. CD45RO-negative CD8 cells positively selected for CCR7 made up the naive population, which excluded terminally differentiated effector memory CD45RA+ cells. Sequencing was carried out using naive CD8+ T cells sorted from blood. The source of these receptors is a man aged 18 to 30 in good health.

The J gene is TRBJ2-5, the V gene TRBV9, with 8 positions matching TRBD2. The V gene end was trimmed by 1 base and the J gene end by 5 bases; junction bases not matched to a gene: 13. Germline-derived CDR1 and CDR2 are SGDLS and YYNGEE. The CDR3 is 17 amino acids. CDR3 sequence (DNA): TGTGCCAGCAGCGTAAGCGGGGGAAACTGGGGAGACGAGACCCAGTACTTC. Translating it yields CASSVSGGNWGDETQYF.

The CDR3 bases are TGCGCCAGCAGGGTAAAAGGAGGACCACGTGTGGTTGAGCAGTTCTTC. Translated: CASRVKGGPRVVEQFF. The chain uses TRBV5-1 and TRBJ2-1; possibly TRBD2 for D (5 bases). The V gene lost 5 bases and the J gene lost 9 bases, with 24 bases spanning the gap. Germline assignment: CDR1 SGHRS and CDR2 YFSETQ. CDR3 length: 16 residues.

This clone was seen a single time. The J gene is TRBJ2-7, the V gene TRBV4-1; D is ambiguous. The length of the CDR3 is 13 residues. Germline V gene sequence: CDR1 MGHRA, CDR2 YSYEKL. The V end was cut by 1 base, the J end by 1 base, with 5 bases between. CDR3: CASSQVKSYEQYF. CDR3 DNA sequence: TGCGCCAGCAGCCAAGTGAAGTCCTACGAGCAGTACTTC.

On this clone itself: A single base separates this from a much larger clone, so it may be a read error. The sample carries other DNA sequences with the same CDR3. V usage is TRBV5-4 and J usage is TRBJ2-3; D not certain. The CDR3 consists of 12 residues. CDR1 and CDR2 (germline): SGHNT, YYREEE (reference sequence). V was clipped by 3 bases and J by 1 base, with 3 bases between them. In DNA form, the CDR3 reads TGTGCCAGCAGCTCAGGCACAGATACGCAGTATTTT. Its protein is CASSSGTDTQYF.

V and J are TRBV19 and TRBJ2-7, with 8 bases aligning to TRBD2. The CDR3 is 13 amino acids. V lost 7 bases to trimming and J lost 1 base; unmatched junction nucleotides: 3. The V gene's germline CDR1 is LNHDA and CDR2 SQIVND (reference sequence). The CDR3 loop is CASNERGSYEQYF. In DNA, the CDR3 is TGTGCCAGTAATGAGCGGGGGTCCTACGAGCAGTACTTC. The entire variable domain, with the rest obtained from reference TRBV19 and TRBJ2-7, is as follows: DGGITQSPKYLFRKEGQNVTLSCEQNLNHDAMYWYRQDPGQGLRLIYYSQIVNDFQKGDIAEGYSVSREKKESFPLTVTSAQKNPTAFYLCASNERGSYEQYFGPGTRLTVT.

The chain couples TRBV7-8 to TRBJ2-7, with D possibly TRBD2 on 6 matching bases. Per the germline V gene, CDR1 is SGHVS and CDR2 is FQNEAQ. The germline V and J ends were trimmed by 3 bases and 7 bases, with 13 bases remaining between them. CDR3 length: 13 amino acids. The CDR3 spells CASSFGPGGEQYF. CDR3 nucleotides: TGTGCCAGCAGCTTTGGGCCAGGAGGGGAGCAGTACTTC.

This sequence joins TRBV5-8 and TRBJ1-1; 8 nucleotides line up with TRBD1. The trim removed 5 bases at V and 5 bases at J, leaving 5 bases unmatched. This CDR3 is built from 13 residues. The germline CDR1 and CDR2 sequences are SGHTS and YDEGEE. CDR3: CASRRQGFTEAFF. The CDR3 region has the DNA TGTGCCAGCAGGAGACAGGGGTTTACTGAAGCTTTCTTT.

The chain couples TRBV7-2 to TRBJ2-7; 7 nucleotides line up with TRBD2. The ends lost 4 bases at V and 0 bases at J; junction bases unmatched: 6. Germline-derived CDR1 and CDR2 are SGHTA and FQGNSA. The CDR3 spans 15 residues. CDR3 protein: CASSSLRGVSYEQYF. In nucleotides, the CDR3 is TGTGCCAGCAGCTCCCTCCGGGGGGTCTCCTACGAGCAGTACTTC.

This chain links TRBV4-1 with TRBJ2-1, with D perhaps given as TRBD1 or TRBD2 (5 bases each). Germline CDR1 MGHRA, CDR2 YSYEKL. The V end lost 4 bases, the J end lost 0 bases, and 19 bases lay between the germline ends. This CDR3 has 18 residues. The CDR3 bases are TGCGCCAGCAGCCGCCTCCACCGGGACGACCTCTCCTACAATGAGCAGTTCTTC. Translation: CASSRLHRDDLSYNEQFF.

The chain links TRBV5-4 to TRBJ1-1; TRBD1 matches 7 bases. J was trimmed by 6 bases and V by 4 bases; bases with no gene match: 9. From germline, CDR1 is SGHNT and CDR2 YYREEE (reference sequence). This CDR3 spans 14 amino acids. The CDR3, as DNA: TGTGCCAGCAGCCGTCGACAGGGCGAGGCTGAAGCTTTCTTT. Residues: CASSRRQGEAEAFF.